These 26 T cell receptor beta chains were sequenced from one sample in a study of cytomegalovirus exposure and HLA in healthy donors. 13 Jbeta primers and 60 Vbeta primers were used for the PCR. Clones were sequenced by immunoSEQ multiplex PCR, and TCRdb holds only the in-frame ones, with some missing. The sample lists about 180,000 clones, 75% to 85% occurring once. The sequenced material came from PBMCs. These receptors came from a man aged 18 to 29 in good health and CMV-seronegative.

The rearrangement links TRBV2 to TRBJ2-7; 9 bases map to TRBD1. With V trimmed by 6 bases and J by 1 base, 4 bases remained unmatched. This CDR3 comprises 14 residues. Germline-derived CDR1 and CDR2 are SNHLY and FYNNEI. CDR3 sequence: CASSTGGLSYEQYF. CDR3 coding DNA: TGTGCCAGCAGCACAGGGGGCCTATCCTACGAGCAGTACTTC.

The CDR3 loop reads CAISAGFTGELFF. As DNA, the CDR3 is TGTGCCATCAGTGCCGGGTTTACCGGGGAGCTGTTTTTT. The chain employs TRBV10-3 and TRBJ2-2; D unresolved. Germline-derived CDR1 and CDR2 are ENHRY and SYGVKD. Deletions cut 4 bases from V and 5 bases from J, with 8 bases between. The CDR3 spans 13 residues.

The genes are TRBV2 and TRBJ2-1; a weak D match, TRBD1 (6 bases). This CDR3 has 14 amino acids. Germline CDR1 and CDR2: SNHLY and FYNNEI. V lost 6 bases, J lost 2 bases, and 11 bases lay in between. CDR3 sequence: CASRTGTTYNEQFF. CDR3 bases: TGTGCCAGCAGAACCGGGACAACCTACAATGAGCAGTTCTTC. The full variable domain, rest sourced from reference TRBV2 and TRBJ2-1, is EPEVTQTPSHQVTQMGQEVILRCVPISNHLYFYWYRQILGQKVEFLVSFYNNEISEKSEIFDDQFSVERPDGSNFTLKIRSTKLEDSAMYFCASRTGTTYNEQFFGPGTRLTVL.

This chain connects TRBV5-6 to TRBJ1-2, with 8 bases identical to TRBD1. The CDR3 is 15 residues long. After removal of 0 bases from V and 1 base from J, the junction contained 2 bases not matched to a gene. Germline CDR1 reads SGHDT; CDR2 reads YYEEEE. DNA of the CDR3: TGTGCCAGCAGCTTGGTGGACAGGGTTAACTATGGCTACACCTTC. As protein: CASSLVDRVNYGYTF.

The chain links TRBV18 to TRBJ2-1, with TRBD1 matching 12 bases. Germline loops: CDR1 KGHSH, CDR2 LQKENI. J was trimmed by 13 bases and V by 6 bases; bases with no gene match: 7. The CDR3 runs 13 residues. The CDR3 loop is CASSHEGQGAQFF. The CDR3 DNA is TGTGCCAGCTCGCACGAGGGACAGGGGGCCCAGTTCTTC.

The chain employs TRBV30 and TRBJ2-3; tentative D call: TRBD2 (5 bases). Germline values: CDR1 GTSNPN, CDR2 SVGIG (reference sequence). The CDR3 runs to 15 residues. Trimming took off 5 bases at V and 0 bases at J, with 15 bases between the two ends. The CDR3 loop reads CAWSPTGLSTDTQYF. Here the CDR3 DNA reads TGTGCCTGGTCTCCGACGGGGTTAAGCACAGATACGCAGTATTTT.

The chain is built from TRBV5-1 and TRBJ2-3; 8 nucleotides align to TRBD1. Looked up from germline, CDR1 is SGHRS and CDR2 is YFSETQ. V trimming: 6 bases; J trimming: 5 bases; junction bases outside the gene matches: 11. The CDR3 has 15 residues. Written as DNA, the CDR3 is TGCGCCAGCAAAACCCGGACAGGGCTGGAAGATACGCAGTATTTT. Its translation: CASKTRTGLEDTQYF.

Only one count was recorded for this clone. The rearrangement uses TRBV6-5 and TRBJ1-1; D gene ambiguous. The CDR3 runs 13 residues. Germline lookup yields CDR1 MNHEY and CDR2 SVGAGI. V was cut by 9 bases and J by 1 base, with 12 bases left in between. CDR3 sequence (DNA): TGTGCCAGTAGGATAGAGCGGAACACTGAAGCTTTCTTT. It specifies CASRIERNTEAFF.

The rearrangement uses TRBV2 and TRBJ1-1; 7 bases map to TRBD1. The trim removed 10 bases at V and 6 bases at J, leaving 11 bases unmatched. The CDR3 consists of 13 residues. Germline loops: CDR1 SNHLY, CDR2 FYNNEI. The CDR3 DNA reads TGTGCCACTAGGGGGCTCGGAAGGGCTGAAGCTTTCTTT. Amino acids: CATRGLGRAEAFF.

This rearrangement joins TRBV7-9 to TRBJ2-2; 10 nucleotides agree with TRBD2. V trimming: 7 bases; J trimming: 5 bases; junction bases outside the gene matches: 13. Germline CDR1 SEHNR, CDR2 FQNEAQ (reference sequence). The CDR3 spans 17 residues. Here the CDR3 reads CASTGRPGTSVTGELFF. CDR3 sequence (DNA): TGTGCCAGCACCGGCCGCCCCGGGACTAGCGTGACCGGGGAGCTGTTTTTT.

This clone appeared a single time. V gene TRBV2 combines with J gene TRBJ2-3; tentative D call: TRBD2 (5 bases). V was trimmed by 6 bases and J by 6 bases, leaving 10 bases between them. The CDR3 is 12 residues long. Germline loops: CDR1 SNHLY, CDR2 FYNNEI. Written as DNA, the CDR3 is TGTGCCAGCAGCTTACTAGGGGATACGCAGTATTTT. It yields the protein CASSLLGDTQYF. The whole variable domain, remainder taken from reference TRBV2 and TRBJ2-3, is EPEVTQTPSHQVTQMGQEVILRCVPISNHLYFYWYRQILGQKVEFLVSFYNNEISEKSEIFDDQFSVERPDGSNFTLKIRSTKLEDSAMYFCASSLLGDTQYFGPGTRLTVL.

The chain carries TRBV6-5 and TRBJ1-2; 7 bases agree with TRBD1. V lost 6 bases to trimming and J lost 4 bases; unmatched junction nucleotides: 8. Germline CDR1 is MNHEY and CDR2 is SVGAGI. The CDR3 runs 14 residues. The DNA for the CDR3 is TGTGCCAGCAGGTCGACAGGGAGGACCTATGGCTACACCTTC. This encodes CASRSTGRTYGYTF.

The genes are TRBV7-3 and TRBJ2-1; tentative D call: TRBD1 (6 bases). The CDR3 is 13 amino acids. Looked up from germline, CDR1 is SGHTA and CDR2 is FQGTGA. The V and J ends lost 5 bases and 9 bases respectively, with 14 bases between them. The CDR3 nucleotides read TGTGCCAGCAGCCCAACAGGGTCCACTGAGCAGTTCTTC. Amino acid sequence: CASSPTGSTEQFF.

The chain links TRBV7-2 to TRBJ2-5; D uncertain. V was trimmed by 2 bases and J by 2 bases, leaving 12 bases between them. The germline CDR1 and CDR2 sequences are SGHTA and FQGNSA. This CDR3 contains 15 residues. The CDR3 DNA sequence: TGTGCCAGCAGCTTATATAGTAGCCCTCAAGAGACCCAGTACTTC. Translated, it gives CASSLYSSPQETQYF.

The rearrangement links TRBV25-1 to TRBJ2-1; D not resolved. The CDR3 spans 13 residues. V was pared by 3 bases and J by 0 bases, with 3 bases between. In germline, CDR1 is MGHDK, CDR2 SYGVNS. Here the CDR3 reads CASSDHSYNEQFF. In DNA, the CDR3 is TGTGCCAGCAGTGACCACTCCTACAATGAGCAGTTCTTC.

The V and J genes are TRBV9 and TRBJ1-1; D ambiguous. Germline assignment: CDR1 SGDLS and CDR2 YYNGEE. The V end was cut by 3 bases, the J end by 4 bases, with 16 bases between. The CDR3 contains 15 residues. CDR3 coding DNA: TGTGCCAGCAGCGCAGCCGTCGGGGTCGGCACTGAAGCTTTCTTT. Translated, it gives CASSAAVGVGTEAFF.

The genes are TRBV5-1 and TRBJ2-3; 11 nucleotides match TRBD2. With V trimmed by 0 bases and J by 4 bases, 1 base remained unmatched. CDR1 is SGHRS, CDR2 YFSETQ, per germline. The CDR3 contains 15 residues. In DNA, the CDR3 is TGCGCCAGCAGCTTGGCTAGCGGGGGGTCAGATACGCAGTATTTT. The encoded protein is CASSLASGGSDTQYF.

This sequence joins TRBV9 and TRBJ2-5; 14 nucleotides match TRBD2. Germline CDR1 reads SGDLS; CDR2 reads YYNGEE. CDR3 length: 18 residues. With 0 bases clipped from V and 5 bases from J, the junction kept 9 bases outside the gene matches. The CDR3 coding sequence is TGTGCCAGCAGCGTAGGGACTAGCGGGGGGTCCCCGGTGGAGACCCAGTACTTC. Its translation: CASSVGTSGGSPVETQYF.

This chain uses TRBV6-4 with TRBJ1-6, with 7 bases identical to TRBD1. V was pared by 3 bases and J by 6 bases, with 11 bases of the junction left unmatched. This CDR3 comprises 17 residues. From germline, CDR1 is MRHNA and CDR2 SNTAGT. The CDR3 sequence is CASSELGQSFGNSPLHF. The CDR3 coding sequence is TGTGCCAGCAGTGAGTTGGGACAGTCCTTTGGTAATTCACCCCTCCACTTT.

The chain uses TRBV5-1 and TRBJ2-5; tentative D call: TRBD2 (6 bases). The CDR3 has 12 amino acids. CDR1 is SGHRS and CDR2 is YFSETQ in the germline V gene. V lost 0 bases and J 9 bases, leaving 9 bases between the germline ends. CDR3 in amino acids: CASSLEREAQYF. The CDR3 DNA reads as TGCGCCAGCAGCTTGGAGAGGGAGGCCCAGTACTTC.

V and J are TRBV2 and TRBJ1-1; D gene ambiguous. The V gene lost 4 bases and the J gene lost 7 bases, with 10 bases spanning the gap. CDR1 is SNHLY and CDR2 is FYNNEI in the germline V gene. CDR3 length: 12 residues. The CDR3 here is CASSGRGLEAFF. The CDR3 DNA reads TGTGCCAGCAGTGGAAGAGGGCTTGAAGCTTTCTTT.

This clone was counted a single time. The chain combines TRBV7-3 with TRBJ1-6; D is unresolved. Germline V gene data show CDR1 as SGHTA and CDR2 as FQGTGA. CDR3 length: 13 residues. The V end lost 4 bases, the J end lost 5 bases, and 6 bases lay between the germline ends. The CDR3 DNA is TGTGCCAGCAGCTGGAGTGATAATTCACCCCTCCACTTT. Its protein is CASSWSDNSPLHF.

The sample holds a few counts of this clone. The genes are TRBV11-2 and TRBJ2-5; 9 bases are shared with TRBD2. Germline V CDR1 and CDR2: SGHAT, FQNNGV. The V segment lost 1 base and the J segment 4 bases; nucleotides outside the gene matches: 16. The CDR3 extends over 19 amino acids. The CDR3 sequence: CASSLVPPRGGGPGETQYF. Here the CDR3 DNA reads TGTGCCAGCAGCTTAGTACCCCCCCGCGGGGGGGGGCCCGGAGAGACCCAGTACTTC.

The CDR3 here is CATRQASNQPQHF. CDR3 nucleotides: TGTGCCACCCGACAGGCTAGCAATCAGCCCCAGCATTTT. The V gene is TRBV15, the J gene TRBJ1-5, with D possibly TRBD1 on 6 matching bases. This CDR3 contains 13 residues. Germline-derived CDR1 and CDR2 are LNHNV and YYDKDF (reference sequence). Trimming pared 8 bases from V and 0 bases from J, leaving 8 bases between.

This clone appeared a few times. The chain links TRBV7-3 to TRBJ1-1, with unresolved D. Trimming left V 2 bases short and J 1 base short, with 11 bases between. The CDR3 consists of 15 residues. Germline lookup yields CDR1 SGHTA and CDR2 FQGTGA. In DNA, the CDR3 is TGTGCCAGCAGCTTAGGCCCAGGCAGGAACACTGAAGCTTTCTTT. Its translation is CASSLGPGRNTEAFF.

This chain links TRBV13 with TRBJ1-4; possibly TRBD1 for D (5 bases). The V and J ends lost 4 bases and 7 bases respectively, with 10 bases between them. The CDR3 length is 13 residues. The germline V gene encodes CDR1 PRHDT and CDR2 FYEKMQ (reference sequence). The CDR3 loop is CASSSKDSEKLFF. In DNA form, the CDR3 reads TGTGCCAGCAGCTCCAAAGACAGTGAAAAACTGTTTTTT.